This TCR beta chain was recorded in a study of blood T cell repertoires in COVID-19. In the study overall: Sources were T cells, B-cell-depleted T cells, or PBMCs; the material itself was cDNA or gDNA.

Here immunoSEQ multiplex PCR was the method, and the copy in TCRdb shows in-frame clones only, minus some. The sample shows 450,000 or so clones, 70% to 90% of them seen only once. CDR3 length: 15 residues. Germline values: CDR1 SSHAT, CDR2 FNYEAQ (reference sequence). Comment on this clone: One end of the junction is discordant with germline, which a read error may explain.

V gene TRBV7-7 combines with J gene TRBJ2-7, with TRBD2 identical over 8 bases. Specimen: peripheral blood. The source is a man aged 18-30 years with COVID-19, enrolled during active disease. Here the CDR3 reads CASSPLSGSNYEQYF. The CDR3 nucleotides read TGTGCTAGCAGCCCTCTGAGCGGGAGTAATTACGAGCAGTACTTC.